A single sample is the source of the 28 T cell receptor beta chains below, sequenced in a study of blood T cell repertoires in COVID-19. Profiling relied on immunoSEQ multiplex PCR, and the TCRdb table lists in-frame clones only, not all of them. The profile shows some 300,000 clones, roughly 87% of them singletons. Material for sequencing was peripheral blood. Source of these receptors: a man aged 18 to 30 with active or convalescent COVID-19.

The chain couples TRBV4-3 to TRBJ2-7; D call uncertain. The CDR3 runs 14 residues. Deletions cut 4 bases from V and 3 bases from J, with 13 bases between. The germline CDR1 and CDR2 sequences are LGHNA and YSLEER. CDR3 nucleotides: TGCGCCAGCAGCCCCGGCCCCGCAGGCTACGAGCAGTACTTC. This gives the protein CASSPGPAGYEQYF.

The CDR3 DNA follows: TGTGCCAGTAAAATTGGACTTAACACTGAAGCTTTCTTT. Translation gives CASKIGLNTEAFF. The J gene is TRBJ1-1, the V gene TRBV19; unclear D gene. This CDR3 has 13 amino acids. V lost 7 bases and J lost 2, with 11 bases in between. Germline V gives CDR1 LNHDA, CDR2 SQIVND (reference sequence).

The CDR3 sequence is CSASLGGRASEQFF. For the CDR3, the DNA is TGCAGTGCTAGTCTCGGCGGGAGGGCCTCTGAGCAGTTCTTC. The chain couples TRBV20-1 to TRBJ2-1; 9 bases are a match to TRBD2. Germline loops: CDR1 DFQATT, CDR2 SNEGSKA (reference sequence). This CDR3 comprises 14 residues. After removal of 3 bases from V and 9 bases from J, the junction contained 9 bases not matched to a gene.

The chain links TRBV6-5 to TRBJ2-3; 7 nucleotides match TRBD2. Germline CDR1 reads MNHEY; CDR2 reads SVGAGI. V lost 0 bases, J lost 4 bases, and 4 bases stayed unmatched. The CDR3 loop spans 15 amino acids. The CDR3 spells CASSYSGGAADTQYF. Here the CDR3 DNA reads TGTGCCAGCAGTTACTCGGGAGGGGCGGCAGATACGCAGTATTTT.

V is TRBV24-1 and J is TRBJ1-4; 8 bases align to TRBD1. CDR1 and CDR2 from the germline V gene are KGHDR and SFDVKD. The CDR3 is 14 residues long. V dropped 4 bases and J dropped 8; count of bases not matched to a gene: 5. The DNA of the CDR3 is TGTGCCACCAGTGAAGGACAGGGATCGGAAAAACTGTTTTTT. It yields the protein CATSEGQGSEKLFF.

V and J are TRBV11-2 and TRBJ1-1, with 7 bases lining up with TRBD1. This CDR3 region has 15 residues. Germline-derived CDR1 and CDR2 are SGHAT and FQNNGV. Trimming took 4 bases from V and 7 from J; bases not matched to a gene: 12. CDR3 region: CASSYRRTGLDEAFF. In DNA form, the CDR3 reads TGTGCCAGCAGCTACCGCCGGACAGGTCTCGATGAAGCTTTCTTT.

The CDR3, as DNA: TGCGCCAGCAGGGTGGCGACAGGCGGGAACACTGAAGCTTTCTTT. Residues: CASRVATGGNTEAFF. This chain connects TRBV5-1 to TRBJ1-1, with D possibly TRBD1 on 6 matching bases. The length of the CDR3 is 15 residues. V lost 5 bases and J lost 1, with 15 bases in between. Germline CDR1 and CDR2: SGHRS and YFSETQ.

This clone was observed a few times. This sequence joins TRBV29-1 and TRBJ1-2; 7 bases match TRBD1. This CDR3 comprises 14 residues. Per germline, CDR1 SQVTM and CDR2 ANQGSEA. The trim removed 1 base at V and 7 bases at J, leaving 9 bases unmatched. CDR3 protein: CSVEVGQAARGYTF. The CDR3 region has the DNA TGCAGCGTTGAAGTCGGACAGGCCGCACGTGGCTACACCTTC.

This clone was picked up a small number of times. This chain links TRBV27 with TRBJ1-1; no definite D call. Germline V gene data show CDR1 as MNHEY and CDR2 as SMNVEV (reference sequence). Between the trimmed V and J ends, which lost 2 bases and 7 bases, there was a span of 14 bases. This CDR3 region has 14 residues. The CDR3 nucleotides are TGTGCCAGCAGTTTAGAACCCCGGTCCTATGAAGCTTTCTTT. Protein sequence: CASSLEPRSYEAFF.

The chain combines TRBV6-5 with TRBJ2-1, with D tentatively TRBD1 (6 bases). The germline V gene encodes CDR1 MNHEY and CDR2 SVGAGI. The ends were cut back, 4 bases at V and 5 bases at J, with 18 bases in the middle. CDR3 length equals 16 residues. This CDR3 is CASSSLAGTTNNEQFF. CDR3 nucleotides: TGTGCCAGCAGTTCCCTAGCCGGGACAACAAACAATGAGCAGTTCTTC.

The CDR3 bases are TGTGCCACCAGTCCGGGGGACGTAGACAATGAGCAGTTCTTC. Translated: CATSPGDVDNEQFF. The chain has TRBV24-1 and TRBJ2-1; D is possibly TRBD2 (6 bases). The CDR3 runs to 14 residues. Germline lookup yields CDR1 KGHDR and CDR2 SFDVKD. V was cut by 6 bases and J by 5 bases, with 13 bases left in between.

The chain has TRBV4-1 and TRBJ2-1, with TRBD2 identical over 16 bases. CDR3 length equals 16 residues. Looked up from germline, CDR1 is MGHRA and CDR2 is YSYEKL. Trimming at V came to 5 bases and at J to 9 bases, leaving 7 bases not matched to a gene. This CDR3 reads CASSAPGLAGGVEQFF. For the CDR3, the DNA is TGCGCCAGCAGCGCTCCGGGACTAGCGGGAGGGGTTGAGCAGTTCTTC.

The J gene is TRBJ1-1, the V gene TRBV18; D is uncertain. Trimming cost V 0 bases and J 1 base, with 6 bases left between them. Germline CDR1 reads KGHSH; CDR2 reads LQKENI. The CDR3 contains 14 residues. The CDR3 region has the DNA TGTGCCAGCTCACCACCGATGAGGAACACTGAAGCTTTCTTT. Its protein is CASSPPMRNTEAFF.

The chain employs TRBV5-1 and TRBJ2-1; 9 nucleotides agree with TRBD2. Trimming at V came to 0 bases and at J to 0 bases, leaving 10 bases not matched to a gene. Germline-derived CDR1 and CDR2 are SGHRS and YFSETQ. CDR3 length: 19 amino acids. The CDR3 region has the DNA TGCGCCAGCAGCTTGGCCGGGCTAGCGGGGCTTAGCTCCTACAATGAGCAGTTCTTC. It codes for CASSLAGLAGLSSYNEQFF.

V gene TRBV19 combines with J gene TRBJ1-6, with 12 bases that match TRBD1. The CDR3 runs to 16 residues. CDR1 and CDR2 (germline): LNHDA, SQIVND (reference sequence). V shed 6 bases and J 8 bases; nucleotides not matched to a gene: 8. The CDR3 loop is CASRDPRDRGHSPLHF. In DNA form, the CDR3 reads TGTGCCAGTAGAGACCCCCGGGACAGGGGGCATTCACCCCTCCACTTT.

The count of this clone is one. This sequence joins TRBV5-4 and TRBJ2-1; the match to TRBD2 covers 9 bases. V was pared by 2 bases and J by 2 bases, with 2 bases of the junction left unmatched. The CDR3 sequence is 15 residues long. Per the germline V gene, CDR1 is SGHNT and CDR2 is YYREEE (reference sequence). CDR3 residues: CASSFQRGAYNEQFF. The CDR3 nucleotides read TGTGCCAGCAGCTTTCAGCGGGGGGCCTACAATGAGCAGTTCTTC.

The chain joins TRBV6-5 to TRBJ2-5, with D possibly matching TRBD2 (5 bases). The CDR3 extends over 12 amino acids. V gave up 2 bases and J gave up 7 bases, with 8 bases separating them. Per the germline V gene, CDR1 is MNHEY and CDR2 is SVGAGI. The CDR3 region is CASSYQAGTQYF. The CDR3 bases are TGTGCCAGCAGTTACCAGGCGGGGACCCAGTACTTC.

The chain has TRBV4-2 and TRBJ2-7, with 7 bases lining up with TRBD2. From germline, CDR1 is LGHNA and CDR2 YNFKEQ. This CDR3 has 16 residues. The ends lost 3 bases at V and 4 bases at J; junction bases unmatched: 12. In DNA, the CDR3 is TGTGCCAGCAGCCATCAGTCCGGGACTACCCTTTACGAGCAGTACTTC. Translation gives CASSHQSGTTLYEQYF.

This chain uses TRBV27 with TRBJ2-7; D is perhaps TRBD1 (7 bases). Per the germline V gene, CDR1 is MNHEY and CDR2 is SMNVEV (reference sequence). V lost 8 bases and J lost 2, with 13 bases in between. This CDR3 contains 13 residues. This CDR3 reads CASRQGGPYEQYF. CDR3 bases: TGTGCCAGCCGCCAGGGGGGCCCCTACGAGCAGTACTTC.

The genes are TRBV3-1 (or the pseudogene TRBV3-2) and TRBJ2-3; a possible D gene is TRBD2 (5 bases). Trimming shortened V by 1 base and J by 3 bases, and 17 bases separated the two germline ends. The CDR3 extends over 17 amino acids. In germline, CDR1 is LGHDT, CDR2 YNNKEL (reference sequence). CDR3 sequence: CASSQVGWERLTDTQYF. The CDR3 coding sequence is TGTGCCAGCAGCCAAGTTGGGTGGGAGAGGTTGACAGATACGCAGTATTTT.

As regards this clone: One end of the junction fails to match germline, which may point to a read error. The chain carries TRBV25-1 and TRBJ2-3; 8 nucleotides line up with TRBD2. Germline assignment: CDR1 MGHDK and CDR2 SYGVNS. The CDR3 loop spans 14 amino acids. This chain's CDR3 is CASSSAGVADTQYF. CDR3 nucleotides: TGTGCAAGCAGTTCAGCGGGGGTGGCAGATACGCAGTATTTT.

The chain couples TRBV19 to TRBJ2-1; 11 bases are shared with TRBD2. After removal of 3 bases from V and 8 bases from J, the junction contained 3 bases not matched to a gene. This CDR3 comprises 14 residues. CDR1 LNHDA and CDR2 SQIVND come from the germline V gene (reference sequence). The CDR3, as DNA: TGTGCCAGTAGTATCTCTAGCGGGAGGTATGAGCAGTTCTTC. Its protein product is CASSISSGRYEQFF.

The chain uses TRBV15 and TRBJ2-4, with D perhaps TRBD1 (6 bases). Looked up from germline, CDR1 is LNHNV and CDR2 is YYDKDF (reference sequence). The CDR3 is 14 amino acids. The V and J ends lost 4 bases and 1 base respectively, with 8 bases between them. The CDR3 reads CATSMQGAKNIQYF. CDR3 DNA: TGTGCCACCAGCATGCAGGGGGCCAAAAACATTCAGTACTTC.

This rearrangement joins TRBV11-1 to TRBJ2-2; no reliable D call. V shed 2 bases and J shed 5 bases, with 9 bases lying between them. CDR3 length: 14 amino acids. Germline lookup yields CDR1 SGHAT and CDR2 FQDESV (reference sequence). The CDR3 reads CASSLSEWTGELFF. In DNA form, the CDR3 reads TGTGCCAGCAGCTTAAGTGAGTGGACCGGGGAGCTGTTTTTT. Full variable domain (remainder filled in from reference TRBV11-1 and TRBJ2-2): EAEVAQSPRYKITEKSQAVAFWCDPISGHATLYWYRQILGQGPELLVQFQDESVVDDSQLPKDRFSAERLKGVDSTLKIQPAELGDSAMYLCASSLSEWTGELFFGEGSRLTVL.

The CDR3: CASSNSRDRYTEAFF. The CDR3 coding sequence is TGTGCCAGCAGCAACTCCCGGGACAGATACACTGAAGCTTTCTTT. The chain joins TRBV7-8 to TRBJ1-1; 7 bases agree with TRBD1. The V and J ends lost 5 bases and 3 bases, in that order; junction bases with no gene match: 9. The CDR3 is 15 amino acids. Germline V lookup: CDR1 SGHVS, CDR2 FQNEAQ.

The rearrangement joins TRBV6-1 to TRBJ2-1; 7 nucleotides line up with TRBD2. From germline, CDR1 is MNHNS and CDR2 SASEGT. The junction had 13 bases not matched to a gene; V was cut back by 4 bases and J by 7 bases. The CDR3 consists of 16 residues. The CDR3 coding sequence is TGTGCCAGCAGTGGAGCTCGGGGGGATTCGGTTAATGAGCAGTTCTTC. This gives the protein CASSGARGDSVNEQFF.

This sequence joins TRBV27 and TRBJ1-2; possibly TRBD1 for D (6 bases). V shed 6 bases and J shed 6 bases, with 14 bases lying between them. The germline V gene encodes CDR1 MNHEY and CDR2 SMNVEV (reference sequence). This CDR3 is built from 13 residues. CDR3 region: CASSTLTGHGYTF. CDR3 DNA sequence: TGTGCCAGCAGCACCCTCACAGGGCATGGCTACACCTTC.

This rearrangement joins TRBV5-1 to TRBJ2-1; D is possibly TRBD2 (7 bases). Germline CDR1 SGHRS, CDR2 YFSETQ. Trimming removed 5 bases at V and 1 base at J, with 19 bases between. This CDR3 spans 17 amino acids. CDR3 nucleotide sequence: TGCGCCAGCAGACCTAATCCCCGGGGGGCATCCTACAATGAGCAGTTCTTC. It is translated as CASRPNPRGASYNEQFF.